The clone carrying this TCR beta chain was observed at least ten times. The V gene lost 0 bases and the J gene lost 8 bases, with 13 bases spanning the gap. The germline V gene has CDR1 SGHDN and CDR2 FVKESK. The CDR3 runs to 15 residues. This record comes from a study of T-cell reconstitution after alpha-beta-depleted transplantation in children. A library of TCRbeta sequences, prepared with unique molecular identifiers, was generated. TCRdb re-analysed the PCR reads in MiXCR, keeping a single row per CDR3 protein. The sample comprises hundreds of thousands of distinct CDR3 sequences, around 9.5% of which are singletons, and about 6% rests with the top ten.

Material: PBMCs from the stem cell graft donor, obtained from the stem cell graft. The sequence derives from a human donor who donated a stem cell graft to a child with acute lymphoblastic leukemia. The chain has TRBV14 and TRBJ2-2; tentatively, D is TRBD2 (6 bases). Here the CDR3 DNA reads TGTGCCAGCAGCCAAGAATTACGGGGGAAGGGGGAGCTGTTTTTT. Residues: CASSQELRGKGELFF.